A selection of T cell receptor beta chains follows, all from one sample in a study of regulatory T cells in long-lasting Graves disease. Via MiXCR, TCRdb re-called the multiplex PCR reads, giving one row per CDR3 protein. The sample lists 350,000 to 400,000 distinct CDR3 sequences, about 14% occurring once. The source was peripheral blood mononuclear cells (PBMCs), collected at new diagnosis, from a patient treated with antithyroid drugs. The receptors were sampled from a female donor with Graves disease. CDR3s include the opening cysteine and the closing phenylalanine or tryptophan. D genes are given only for firm matches. A clone size is listed for some rows: how often the clone was seen (once, few, many), or a class if it is expanded.

TRBD2 | many | TRBJ2-3 | TRBV12-3/TRBV12-4 | CASDGLAGVTSTDTQYF | TGTGCCAGCGACGGACTAGCGGGGGTCACTAGCACAGATACGCAGTATTTT
NA | many | TRBJ2-3 | TRBV28 | CASSTEGPTDTQYF | TGTGCCAGCAGTACCGAGGGGCCCACAGATACGCAGTATTTT
TRBD1 | NA | TRBJ1-1 | TRBV19 | CASSYSGQGETEAFF | TGTGCCAGTAGTTATAGTGGACAGGGGGAAACTGAAGCTTTCTTT
NA | few | TRBJ1-5 | TRBV7-9 | CASSLGAPGGSNQPQHF | TGTGCCAGCAGCTTAGGAGCGCCCGGAGGAAGCAATCAGCCCCAGCATTTT
NA | many | TRBJ2-5 | TRBV4-2 | CASSQEAGTQETQYF | TGTGCCAGCAGCCAAGAGGCGGGAACCCAAGAGACCCAGTACTTC
TRBD1 | many | TRBJ1-2 | TRBV20-1 | CSAKNRGDYGYTF | TGCAGTGCCAAAAACAGGGGGGACTATGGCTACACCTTC
TRBD2 | many | TRBJ2-1 | TRBV7-3 | CASSHTSGSSYNEQFF | TGTGCCAGCAGCCACACTAGCGGGAGCTCCTACAATGAGCAGTTCTTC
NA | many | TRBJ1-1 | TRBV3-1 | CASSQDIAAEAFF | TGTGCCAGCAGCCAAGACATTGCGGCTGAAGCTTTCTTT
NA | NA | TRBJ1-6 | TRBV11-3 | CASSLNPGNSPLHF | TGTGCCAGCAGCTTAAATCCAGGGAATTCACCCCTCCACTTT
TRBD1 | many | TRBJ2-1 | TRBV7-9 | CASSQPWAEGAVSGEQFF | TGTGCCAGCAGCCAGCCCTGGGCCGAGGGGGCAGTAAGCGGTGAGCAGTTCTTC
TRBD1 | NA | TRBJ1-1 | TRBV27 | CASSLVGTGPAFF | TGTGCCAGCAGTTTAGTCGGGACAGGGCCGGCTTTCTTT
NA | many | TRBJ1-5 | TRBV4-1 | CASSPTGFTQPQHF | TGCGCCAGCAGCCCAACAGGTTTCACCCAGCCCCAGCATTTT
NA | many | TRBJ1-1 | TRBV6-9 | CASSYEAGMNTEAFF | TGTGCCAGCAGTTACGAAGCAGGGATGAACACTGAAGCTTTCTTT
NA | NA | TRBJ2-1 | TRBV10-3 | CAISGGQKGLEQFF | TGTGCCATCAGTGGGGGACAAAAAGGCCTTGAGCAGTTCTTC
TRBD2 | NA | TRBJ2-2 | TRBV29-1 | CSALGGSETGELFF | TGCAGTGCCTTGGGAGGGAGTGAGACCGGGGAGCTGTTTTTT
NA | once | TRBJ2-5 | TRBV7-9 | CASSPPEGGQETQYF | TGTGCCAGCAGCCCACCCGAGGGGGGGCAGGAGACCCAGTACTTC
NA | few | TRBJ2-4 | TRBV29-1 | CSVGGFGRASIQYF | TGCAGCGTTGGGGGCTTCGGAAGGGCTAGCATTCAGTACTTC
TRBD1 | NA | TRBJ1-2 | TRBV4-2 | CASSQARQGRGYTF | TGCGCCAGCAGCCAAGCGAGACAGGGTCGAGGCTACACCTTC
TRBD1 | few | TRBJ1-1 | TRBV7-2 | CASSFATGGGGNTEAFF | TGTGCCAGCAGCTTCGCCACAGGGGGCGGGGGGAACACTGAAGCTTTCTTT
NA | many | TRBJ1-1 | TRBV11-2 | CASSKGREMNTEAFF | TGTGCCAGCAGCAAGGGTCGGGAGATGAACACTGAAGCTTTCTTT
NA | few | TRBJ2-6 | TRBV7-3 | CASSLVYSGANVLTF | TGTGCCAGCAGCTTGGTTTACTCTGGGGCCAACGTCCTGACTTTC
NA | many | TRBJ2-7 | TRBV6-1 | CASSATLGREQYF | TGTGCCAGCAGTGCCACTCTTGGCCGGGAGCAGTACTTC
NA | few | TRBJ2-3 | TRBV12-3/TRBV12-4 | CASSFELPDTQYF | TGTGCCAGCAGTTTTGAGCTTCCAGATACGCAGTATTTT
TRBD1 | many | TRBJ1-6 | TRBV6-5 | CASSYSRGQGNSPLHF | TGTGCCAGCAGTTACTCCCGCGGACAGGGGAATTCACCCCTCCACTTT
NA | many | TRBJ2-1 | TRBV28 | CASNVGLAGYEQFF | TGTGCCAGCAATGTAGGTCTGGCAGGGTACGAGCAGTTCTTT
NA | many | TRBJ2-1 | TRBV3-1 | CASSQGRLQSYNEQFF | TGTGCCAGCAGCCAAGGTAGACTCCAATCCTACAATGAGCAGTTCTTC
NA | NA | TRBJ1-2 | TRBV5-6 | CASSPPDRLNYGYTF | TGTGCCAGCAGCCCACCCGACCGCCTTAACTATGGCTACACCTTC
TRBD1 | many | TRBJ2-1 | TRBV7-2 | CASSQGTNYNEQFF | TGTGCCAGTTCACAGGGGACGAACTACAATGAGCAGTTCTTC
NA | few | TRBJ1-1 | TRBV7-9 | CASSLAPAEAFF | TGTGCCAGCAGCTTGGCCCCGGCTGAAGCTTTCTTT
NA | NA | TRBJ1-2 | TRBV12-3/TRBV12-4 | CASSLANYGYTF | TGTGCCAGCAGTTTAGCTAACTATGGCTACACCTTC
NA | many | TRBJ1-1 | TRBV29-1 | CSVEPGGREAFF | TGCAGCGTTGAGCCTGGGGGGCGGGAAGCTTTCTTT
NA | NA | TRBJ2-4 | TRBV7-2 | CASSLGGAVLAKNIQYF | TGTGCCAGCAGCTTAGGGGGAGCGGTTTTAGCCAAAAACATTCAGTACTTC
NA | many | TRBJ1-2 | TRBV7-8 | CASSLERQGNYGYTF | TGTGCCAGCAGCTTAGAGAGGCAGGGAAACTATGGCTACACCTTC
TRBD1 | NA | TRBJ2-5 | TRBV27 | CASSRDRLLETQYF | TGTGCCAGCAGTCGGGACAGACTGCTGGAGACCCAGTACTTC
NA | few | TRBJ2-5 | TRBV6-5 | CASSYDQPQETQYF | TGTGCCAGCAGTTACGACCAACCACAAGAGACCCAGTACTTC
NA | many | TRBJ2-2 | TRBV12-3/TRBV12-4 | CASSWAGELFF | TGTGCCAGCAGTTGGGCCGGGGAGCTGTTTTTT
NA | many | TRBJ2-5 | TRBV7-2 | CASLSGGETQYF | TGTGCCAGCCTCTCTGGAGGAGAGACCCAGTACTTC
TRBD2 | many | TRBJ2-3 | TRBV7-3 | CASTSGGPSTDTQYF | TGTGCCAGTACGAGCGGGGGGCCGTCCACAGATACGCAGTATTTT
TRBD1 | NA | TRBJ2-2 | TRBV19 | CASSTGQGLVGELFF | TGTGCCAGTAGTACCGGACAGGGGTTAGTTGGGGAGCTGTTTTTT
NA | many | TRBJ2-7 | TRBV3-1 | CASSQGHSSYEQYF | TGTGCCAGCAGCCAAGGTCACAGCTCCTACGAGCAGTACTTC
NA | many | TRBJ2-7 | TRBV18 | CASSPQSSRYEQYF | TGTGCCAGCTCACCACAATCTTCGCGCTACGAGCAGTACTTC
NA | few | TRBJ2-1 | TRBV12-3/TRBV12-4 | CASSLSRFYNEQFF | TGTGCCAGCAGTTTATCGAGGTTTTACAATGAGCAGTTCTTC
NA | many | TRBJ2-1 | TRBV11-2 | CASSLGVLPNEQFF | TGTGCCAGCAGCTTAGGGGTCTTGCCCAATGAGCAGTTCTTC
NA | many | TRBJ1-1 | TRBV7-3 | CASSFTPGLTTEAFF | TGTGCCAGCAGCTTTACTCCGGGACTGACCACTGAAGCTTTCTTT
NA | many | TRBJ2-2 | TRBV3-1 | CASSQELAPGELFF | TGTGCCAGCAGCCAAGAACTAGCTCCCGGGGAGCTGTTTTTT
TRBD2 | many | TRBJ2-1 | TRBV7-9 | CASSSGTSGGSSYNEQFF | TGTGCCAGCAGCTCCGGGACTAGCGGGGGTAGCTCCTACAATGAGCAGTTCTTC
NA | many | TRBJ1-2 | TRBV3-1 | CASSPIQQGTYGYTF | TGTGCCAGCAGCCCAATCCAACAGGGTACCTATGGCTACACCTTC
NA | few | TRBJ1-6 | TRBV4-3 | CASSSTQGYNSPLHF | TGCGCCAGCAGCTCGACTCAGGGTTATAATTCACCCCTCCACTTT
NA | many | TRBJ1-5 | TRBV15 | CAVSRGDSNQPQHF | TGTGCCGTCTCTAGGGGGGACAGCAATCAGCCCCAGCATTTT